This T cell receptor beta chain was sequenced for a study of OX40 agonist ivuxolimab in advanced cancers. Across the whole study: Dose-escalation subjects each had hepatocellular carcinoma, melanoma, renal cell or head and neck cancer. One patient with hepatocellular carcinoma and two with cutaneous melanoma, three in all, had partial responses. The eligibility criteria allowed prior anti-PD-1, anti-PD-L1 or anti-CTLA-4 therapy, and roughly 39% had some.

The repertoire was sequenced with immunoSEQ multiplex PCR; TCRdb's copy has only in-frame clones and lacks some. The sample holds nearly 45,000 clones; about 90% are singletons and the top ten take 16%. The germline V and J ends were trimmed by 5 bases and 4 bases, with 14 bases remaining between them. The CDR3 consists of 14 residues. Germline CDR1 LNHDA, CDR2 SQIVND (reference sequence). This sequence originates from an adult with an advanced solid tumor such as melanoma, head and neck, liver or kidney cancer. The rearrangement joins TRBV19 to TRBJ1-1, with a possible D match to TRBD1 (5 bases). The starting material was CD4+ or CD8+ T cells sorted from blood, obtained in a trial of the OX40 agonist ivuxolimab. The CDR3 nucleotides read TGTGCCAGTAGTTTTCAGGGTTTTTTCACTGAAGCTTTCTTT. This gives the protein CASSFQGFFTEAFF.